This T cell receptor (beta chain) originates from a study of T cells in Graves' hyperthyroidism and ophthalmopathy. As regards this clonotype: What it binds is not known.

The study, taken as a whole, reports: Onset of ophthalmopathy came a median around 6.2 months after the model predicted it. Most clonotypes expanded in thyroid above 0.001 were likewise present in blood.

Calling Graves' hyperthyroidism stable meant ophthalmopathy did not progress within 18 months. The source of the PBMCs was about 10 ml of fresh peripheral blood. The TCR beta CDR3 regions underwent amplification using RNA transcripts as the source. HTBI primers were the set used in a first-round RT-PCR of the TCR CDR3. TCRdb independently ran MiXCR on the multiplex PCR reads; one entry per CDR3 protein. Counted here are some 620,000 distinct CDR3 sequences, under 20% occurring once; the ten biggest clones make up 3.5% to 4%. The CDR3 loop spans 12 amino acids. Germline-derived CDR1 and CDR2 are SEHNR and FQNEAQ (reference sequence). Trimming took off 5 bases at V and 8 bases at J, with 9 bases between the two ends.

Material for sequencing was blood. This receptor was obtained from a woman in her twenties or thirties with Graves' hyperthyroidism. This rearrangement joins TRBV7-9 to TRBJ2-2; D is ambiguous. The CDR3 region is CASSLNIGELFF. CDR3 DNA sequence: TGTGCCAGCAGCCTCAACATTGGGGAGCTGTTTTTT.